A selection of T cell receptor beta chains follows, all from one sample in a study of T cells in Graves' hyperthyroidism and ophthalmopathy. TCRdb processed the multiplex PCR reads anew with MiXCR; each CDR3 protein has one entry. The sample lists 480,000 or so distinct CDR3 sequences; approximately 14% were seen once. What was sequenced was blood. These receptor sequences come from a woman younger than 35 with Graves' hyperthyroidism. CDR3s include the opening cysteine and the closing phenylalanine or tryptophan. D genes are given only for firm matches. A clone size is listed for some rows: how often the clone was seen (once, few, many), or a class if it is expanded.

clone size | J gene | D gene | V gene | CDR3 DNA | CDR3 protein
many | TRBJ1-1 | NA | TRBV6-1 | TGTGCCAGCAGGGGATCGACAGTTTTTTCCGTGAACACTGAAGCTTTCTTT | CASRGSTVFSVNTEAFF
NA | TRBJ2-7 | NA | TRBV5-1 | TGCGCCAGCAGCTTGGCCGGCTTAAAAAACGGGAGAGGCAGCTCCTACGAGCAGCACTTC | CASSLAGLKNGRGSSYEQHF
NA | TRBJ2-7 | NA | TRBV2 | TGTGCCAGCAGTGAATTGGCAGGGGATGTCTCCGAGCAGTACTTC | CASSELAGDVSEQYF
many | TRBJ2-1 | TRBD2 | TRBV19 | TGTGCCAGTAGTCGCGGGACTAGCGGGACCCGGGGAGGAGAGCAGTTCTTC | CASSRGTSGTRGGEQFF
many | TRBJ2-2 | NA | TRBV25-1 | TGTGCCAGCTATAACAGGGTCGGGGAGCTGTTTTTT | CASYNRVGELFF
many | TRBJ2-7 | TRBD2 | TRBV2 | TGTGCCAGCCTTACTAGCGGGAGGCCCCACGAGCAGTACTTC | CASLTSGRPHEQYF
few | TRBJ2-1 | NA | TRBV29-1 | TGCAGCGTTGAATCGAGCCCGAGGAATGAGCAGTTCTTC | CSVESSPRNEQFF
NA | TRBJ2-2 | TRBD1 | TRBV30 | TGTGTCTGGATTAAGAAGTTCAGGCAGGGGGCGAGCACCGGGGAGCTGTTTTTT | CVWIKKFRQGASTGELFF
many | TRBJ2-1 | TRBD2 | TRBV5-4 | TGTGCCAGCAGCTGGTCTAGCGGGTTAGACAATGAGCAGTTCTTC | CASSWSSGLDNEQFF
NA | TRBJ2-3 | TRBD2 | TRBV14 | TGTGCCAGCAGCCAAATTGCGGGAGTTCCAGATACGCAGTATTTT | CASSQIAGVPDTQYF
many | TRBJ1-2 | TRBD1 | TRBV12-3/TRBV12-4 | TGTGCCAGCAGTTTAGAGGCAGGGGGCGCCTCCGTCTATGGCTACACCTTC | CASSLEAGGASVYGYTF
many | TRBJ2-7 | NA | TRBV28 | TGTGCCAGCAAACAACAGGGCTACGAGCAGTACTTC | CASKQQGYEQYF
few | TRBJ2-7 | NA | TRBV5-1 | TGCGCCAGCAGCTCCGTTGACGCCCCGGTAACAGGGACGGGCGAGCAGTACTTC | CASSSVDAPVTGTGEQYF
many | TRBJ2-3 | NA | TRBV20-1 | TGCAGTGCTCCCCGGGACTTCGATAGCACAGATACGCAGTATTTT | CSAPRDFDSTDTQYF
few | TRBJ2-1 | TRBD2 | TRBV3-1 | TGTGCCAGCAGCCAAGCTAGCGGGGTTAATGAGCAGTTCTTC | CASSQASGVNEQFF
many | TRBJ2-3 | NA | TRBV6-1 | TGTGCCAGCAGCCGACCGGAGGTGGATACGCAGTATTTT | CASSRPEVDTQYF
NA | TRBJ1-5 | TRBD1 | TRBV19 | TGTGCCAGTAGTCGCCAGCCGGGACAGGGGGTTCTGGGCAATCAGCCCCAGCATTTT | CASSRQPGQGVLGNQPQHF
few | TRBJ2-7 | NA | TRBV27 | TGTGCCACCTACCGCATGTCGGATCACGGGCAGTACTTC | CATYRMSDHGQYF
few | TRBJ1-3 | NA | TRBV6-5 | TGTGCCAGCAGTTACGGTCGCTCTGGAAACACCATACATTTT | CASSYGRSGNTIHF
many | TRBJ1-1 | NA | TRBV7-2 | TGTGCCAGCATCAAAAGGGTTGGAGGGCCGAACACTGAAGCTTTCTTT | CASIKRVGGPNTEAFF
many | TRBJ2-5 | NA | TRBV2 | TGTGCCAGCAGTGTTACCGGAGGAGTGGGAGAGACCCAGTACTTC | CASSVTGGVGETQYF
NA | TRBJ1-3 | NA | TRBV12-3/TRBV12-4 | TGTGCCAGCGGGTTATGGAACACTTACTATTTT | CASGLWNTYYF
few | TRBJ2-2 | TRBD2 | TRBV24-1 | TGTGCCACCAGTGGGACTAGCGGGAGCTCGGACACCGGGGAGCTGTTTTTT | CATSGTSGSSDTGELFF
NA | TRBJ2-1 | NA | TRBV14 | TGTGCCAGCAGCCCTCGCAAACTAGGACAAACCTACAATGAGCAGTTCTTC | CASSPRKLGQTYNEQFF
many | TRBJ2-1 | TRBD1 | TRBV18 | TGTGCCAGCTCACACGACAGGGGGAGCTCCTACAATGAGCAGTTCTTC | CASSHDRGSSYNEQFF
once | TRBJ2-7 | NA | TRBV19 | TGTGCCAGTAGTATTGGAGCGCTCGAGCAGTACTTC | CASSIGALEQYF
few | TRBJ1-6 | NA | TRBV3-1 | TGTGCCAGCAGTAGGGCCGACTATAATTCACCCCTCCACTTT | CASSRADYNSPLHF
NA | TRBJ2-5 | TRBD2 | TRBV29-1 | TGCAGCGTCCTCGTGGCGGGGGGCAGAGAGACCCAGTACTTC | CSVLVAGGRETQYF
many | TRBJ2-1 | TRBD1 | TRBV11-3 | TGTGCCAGCAGCCTGAGACAGGGCAATGAGCAGTTCTTC | CASSLRQGNEQFF
NA | TRBJ2-5 | TRBD1 | TRBV6-2/TRBV6-3 | TGTGCCAGCAGTTACCTGGGACAGGAGGAGACCCAGTACTTC | CASSYLGQEETQYF
NA | TRBJ1-5 | NA | TRBV19 | TGTGCCAGTAGTCGGTATGACCAGCCCCAGCATTTT | CASSRYDQPQHF
NA | TRBJ1-2 | NA | TRBV6-4 | TGTGCCAGCAGTTACTCGCCCAGAGCTAACTATGGCTACACCTTC | CASSYSPRANYGYTF